Sequencing of this T cell receptor (beta chain) was carried out in a study of OX40 agonist ivuxolimab in advanced cancers. Assay: immunoSEQ multiplex PCR; the TCRdb copy retains only in-frame clones and omits some. The sample consists of around 75,000 clones, roughly 90% of them appearing once. Trimming pared 0 bases from V and 0 bases from J, leaving 5 bases between. The germline gives CDR1 SGHRS, CDR2 YFSETQ. This CDR3 comprises 14 residues. Worth noting for this clone: Its specificity is not known. Other nucleotide sequences in the sample specify the same CDR3.

Study-wide results and limits: Expanded peripheral T cell antigen specificity was not determined.

This rearrangement joins TRBV5-1 to TRBJ2-3; D uncertain. The specimen was CD4+ or CD8+ T cells sorted from blood, collected in a trial of the OX40 agonist ivuxolimab. The sequence was obtained from an adult with an advanced solid tumor such as melanoma, head and neck, liver or kidney cancer. The CDR3 nucleotides read TGCGCCAGCAGCTTGGAACCTAGCACAGATACGCAGTATTTT. This translates into CASSLEPSTDTQYF.